A selection of T cell receptor beta chains follows, all from one sample in a study of cytomegalovirus exposure and HLA in healthy donors. Assay: immunoSEQ multiplex PCR; the TCRdb copy retains only in-frame clones and omits some. The sample carries about 150,000 clones, just under 80% recorded once. Sequencing used PBMCs. All receptors derive from a male donor in good health and CMV-seronegative. Each CDR3 is given with its conserved first and last residue. The order of the fields is D gene, CDR3 length, clone size, V gene, J gene, CDR3 protein, CDR3 DNA. D genes are given only for firm matches. Clone size is not always given. Where it is, it says once, few, many or a class for expanded clones.

TRBD2	16	-	TRBV5-1	TRBJ2-5	CASSLGLAGVQETQYF	TGCGCCAGCAGCCTTGGACTAGCGGGGGTCCAAGAGACCCAGTACTTC
TRBD2	17	once	TRBV5-1	TRBJ2-3	CASSLVRGGQVGDTQYF	TGCGCCAGCAGCTTGGTCCGGGGGGGCCAAGTAGGGGATACGCAGTATTTT
-	13	-	TRBV19	TRBJ1-1	CASSSSGFGEAFF	TGTGCCAGTAGTAGTTCAGGGTTTGGTGAAGCTTTCTTT
TRBD2	15	once	TRBV14	TRBJ2-1	CASSQIGGGPNEQFF	TGTGCCAGCAGCCAAATAGGCGGGGGGCCGAATGAGCAGTTCTTC
-	14	once	TRBV19	TRBJ1-5	CASKFTGTNQPQHF	TGTGCCAGTAAATTTACAGGGACCAATCAGCCCCAGCATTTT
-	15	-	TRBV9	TRBJ1-3	CASSVGFLSGNTIYF	TGTGCCAGCAGCGTAGGTTTCCTCTCTGGAAACACCATATATTTT
TRBD2	15	-	TRBV5-6	TRBJ2-3	CASSLPGGSTDTQYF	TGTGCCAGCAGCTTGCCGGGGGGTAGCACAGATACGCAGTATTTT
TRBD1	14	few	TRBV7-2	TRBJ2-7	CASSFGDRFYEQYF	TGTGCCAGCAGCTTTGGGGACAGGTTTTACGAGCAGTACTTC
TRBD2	16	-	TRBV19	TRBJ2-5	CASMVGAGGLLETQYF	TGTGCCAGTATGGTCGGCGCGGGGGGTCTTCTTGAGACCCAGTACTTC
TRBD1	15	-	TRBV6-5	TRBJ2-2	CASTPGTGNNGELFF	TGTGCCAGCACCCCGGGGACAGGGAATAACGGGGAGCTGTTTTTT
-	16	-	TRBV9	TRBJ1-6	CASSPRGGAGNSPLHF	TGTGCCAGCAGCCCAAGGGGGGGGGCTGGTAATTCACCCCTCCACTTT
TRBD1	17	-	TRBV5-1	TRBJ2-3	CASSSGTEEATGDTQYF	TGCGCCAGCAGCTCTGGGACAGAAGAAGCCACAGGGGATACGCAGTATTTT
TRBD1	14	once	TRBV5-6	TRBJ1-4	CASSLGGGGEKLFF	TGTGCCAGCAGCTTGGGAGGGGGCGGTGAAAAACTGTTTTTT
-	12	-	TRBV5-1	TRBJ2-1	CASSLLGNEQFF	TGCGCCAGCAGCCTGCTAGGCAATGAGCAGTTCTTC
-	14	-	TRBV29-1	TRBJ2-1	CSVDFGNRRREQFF	TGCAGCGTTGATTTCGGGAATAGGCGGAGGGAGCAGTTCTTC
TRBD1	14	-	TRBV4-2	TRBJ1-4	CASSLGTGSEKLFF	TGTGCCAGCAGCCTCGGGACAGGGTCTGAAAAACTGTTTTTT
-	15	-	TRBV7-2	TRBJ1-6	CASSLENRPSSPLHF	TGTGCCAGCAGCTTAGAGAACAGGCCCAGCTCACCCCTCCACTTT
-	11	-	TRBV27	TRBJ1-3	CASSLGNTIYF	TGTGCCAGCAGTCTGGGAAACACCATATATTTT
-	16	-	TRBV2	TRBJ1-2	CASSEKRQDSGYGYTF	TGTGCCAGCAGTGAGAAGCGTCAAGACAGTGGCTATGGCTACACCTTC
-	13	-	TRBV9	TRBJ2-5	CASSPQGFETQYF	TGTGCCAGCAGCCCGCAGGGATTCGAGACCCAGTACTTC
TRBD1	13	-	TRBV19	TRBJ1-2	CASSDREVGGYTF	TGTGCCAGTTCGGACAGGGAAGTGGGAGGCTACACCTTC
-	15	-	TRBV27	TRBJ2-2	CASSLSVQNTGELFF	TGTGCCAGCAGTTTATCGGTACAGAACACCGGGGAGCTGTTTTTT
-	17	-	TRBV7-2	TRBJ2-7	CASSLAGAGYMSYEQYF	TGTGCCAGCAGCTTAGCAGGGGCAGGGTATATGTCCTACGAGCAGTACTTC
-	15	-	TRBV19	TRBJ2-3	CASSTPGGSTDTQYF	TGTGCCAGTAGTACCCCCGGGGGAAGCACAGATACGCAGTATTTT
TRBD1	14	-	TRBV6-5	TRBJ2-1	CASSYDRGSNEQFF	TGTGCCAGCAGTTATGACAGGGGGAGCAATGAGCAGTTCTTC
TRBD1	16	-	TRBV19	TRBJ1-3	CASSRQGIISGNTIYF	TGTGCCAGTAGTCGACAGGGTATAATCTCTGGAAACACCATATATTTT
TRBD2	15	-	TRBV7-2	TRBJ2-3	CASSFGGLVTDTQYF	TGTGCCAGCAGCTTTGGCGGACTAGTCACAGATACGCAGTATTTT
TRBD2	14	-	TRBV12-5	TRBJ2-1	CASGLVASGNEQFF	TGTGCTAGTGGTTTGGTCGCTAGCGGCAATGAGCAGTTCTTC
-	16	-	TRBV9	TRBJ1-5	CASSVGGGKGNQPQHF	TGTGCCAGCAGCGTAGGGGGGGGCAAGGGCAATCAGCCCCAGCATTTT
TRBD2	15	-	TRBV6-1	TRBJ2-5	CASRLGLAGQETQYF	TGTGCCAGCAGGCTGGGACTAGCGGGACAAGAGACCCAGTACTTC
-	16	-	TRBV4-1	TRBJ1-6	CASSQGPSSYNSPLHF	TGCGCCAGCAGCCAAGGTCCGAGCTCCTATAATTCACCCCTCCACTTT
-	15	-	TRBV18	TRBJ1-1	CASLNIRGDNTEAFF	TGTGCCAGCCTAAATATCAGGGGCGACAACACTGAAGCTTTCTTT
-	16	-	TRBV7-3	TRBJ2-1	CASSLLAISPYNEQFF	TGTGCCAGCAGCTTACTAGCAATTAGCCCCTACAATGAGCAGTTCTTC
TRBD1	15	-	TRBV5-1	TRBJ2-2	CASSPGQGNTGELFF	TGCGCCAGCAGCCCCGGACAGGGAAACACCGGGGAGCTGTTTTTT
-	14	-	TRBV30	TRBJ1-6	CAWSVHQGPSVLHF	TGTGCCTGGAGTGTACATCAGGGGCCCAGTGTCCTCCACTTT